The clone carrying this TCR beta chain was counted between two and nine times. This entry comes from a study of identical twins. TCRdb itself ran the 5' RACE reads through MiXCR, one entry per CDR3 protein. The top ten clones hold roughly 3% of a sample with roughly 230,000 distinct CDR3 sequences, approximately 8.3% of them seen once. These records were also assigned to another study, of yellow fever vaccine responses in identical twins.

The source of this sequence is a woman aged 18 to 35 in good health. The sequenced material came from CD8+ T cells sorted from blood.

CDR3 coding DNA: TGTGCCAGCGTTCACAAGTTGCGTCCCTACGAGCAGTACTTC. It yields the protein CASVHKLRPYEQYF. The rearrangement uses TRBV6-5 and TRBJ2-7; D call uncertain. Trimming cost V 8 bases and J 2 bases, with 16 bases left between them. There are 14 residues in the CDR3. CDR1 is MNHEY, CDR2 SVGAGI, per germline.